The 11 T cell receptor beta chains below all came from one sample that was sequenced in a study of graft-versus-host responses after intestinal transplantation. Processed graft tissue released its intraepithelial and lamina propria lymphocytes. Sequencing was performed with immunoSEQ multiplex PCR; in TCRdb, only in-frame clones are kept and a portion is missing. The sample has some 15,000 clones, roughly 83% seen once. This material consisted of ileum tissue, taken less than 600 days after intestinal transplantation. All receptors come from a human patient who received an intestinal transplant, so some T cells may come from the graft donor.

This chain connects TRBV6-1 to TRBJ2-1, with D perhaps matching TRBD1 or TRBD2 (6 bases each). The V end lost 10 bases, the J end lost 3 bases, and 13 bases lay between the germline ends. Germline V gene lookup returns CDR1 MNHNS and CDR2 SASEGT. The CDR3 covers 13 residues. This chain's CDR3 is CANRGGGYNEQFF. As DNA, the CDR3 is TGTGCCAACCGAGGAGGGGGCTACAATGAGCAGTTCTTC.

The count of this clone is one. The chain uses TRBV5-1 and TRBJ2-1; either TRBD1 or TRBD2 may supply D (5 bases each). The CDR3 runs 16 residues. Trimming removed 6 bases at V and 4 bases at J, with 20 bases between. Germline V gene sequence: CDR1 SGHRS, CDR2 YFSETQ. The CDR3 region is CASKSRGGTVYNEQFF. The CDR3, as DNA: TGCGCCAGCAAATCCCGTGGGGGAACCGTATACAATGAGCAGTTCTTC.

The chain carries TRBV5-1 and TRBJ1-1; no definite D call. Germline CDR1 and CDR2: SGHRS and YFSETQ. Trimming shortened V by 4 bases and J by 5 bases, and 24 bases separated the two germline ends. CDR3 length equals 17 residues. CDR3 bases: TGCGCCAGCAGCCCGTACAGAACTCGAACTTTAAATACTGAAGCTTTCTTT. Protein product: CASSPYRTRTLNTEAFF.

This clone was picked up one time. The CDR3 region has the DNA TGTGTCAGAAGCTTAGGAAAGGGACAGGGAAATGGCTACACCTTC. This translates into CVRSLGKGQGNGYTF. The gene calls are TRBV7-5 and TRBJ1-2; the table calls TRBD1, which could not be checked here. TRBV7-5 has pseudogene status. This CDR3 is 15 amino acids long.

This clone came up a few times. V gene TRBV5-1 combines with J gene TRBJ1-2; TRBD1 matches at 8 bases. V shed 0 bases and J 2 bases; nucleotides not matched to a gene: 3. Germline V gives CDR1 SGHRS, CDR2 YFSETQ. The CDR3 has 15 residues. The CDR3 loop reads CASSLGQGTNYGYTF. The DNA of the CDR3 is TGCGCCAGCAGCTTGGGACAGGGGACGAACTATGGCTACACCTTC.

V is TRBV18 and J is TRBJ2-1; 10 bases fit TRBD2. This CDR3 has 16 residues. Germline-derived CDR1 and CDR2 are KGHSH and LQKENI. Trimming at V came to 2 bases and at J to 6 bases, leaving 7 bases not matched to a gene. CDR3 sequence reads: CASSPSLAGVSNEQFF. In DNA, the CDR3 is TGTGCCAGCTCACCATCTCTAGCGGGGGTTTCCAATGAGCAGTTCTTC.

CDR3 nucleotides: TGTGCCAGCAGTTTAGGGACAGGGTCAGCCGAGCAGTACTTC. It specifies CASSLGTGSAEQYF. The chain couples TRBV27 to TRBJ2-7, with 9 bases aligning to TRBD1. This CDR3 contains 14 residues. The V gene's germline CDR1 is MNHEY and CDR2 SMNVEV (reference sequence). V shed 2 bases, J shed 6 bases, and the junction held 5 bases outside the gene matches.

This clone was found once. The DNA of the CDR3 is TGTGCCAGCCACTACAGGGGGCAGAACACTGAAGCTTTCTTT. Translation: CASHYRGQNTEAFF. The chain couples TRBV6-1 to TRBJ1-1; 9 positions agree with TRBD1. V trimming: 8 bases; J trimming: 1 base; junction bases outside the gene matches: 5. Germline loops: CDR1 MNHNS, CDR2 SASEGT. The CDR3 is 14 amino acids.

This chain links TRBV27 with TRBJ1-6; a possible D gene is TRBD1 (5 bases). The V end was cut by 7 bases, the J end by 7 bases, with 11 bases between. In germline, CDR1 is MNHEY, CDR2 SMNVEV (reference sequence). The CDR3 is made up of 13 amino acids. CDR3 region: CASMQGENSPLHF. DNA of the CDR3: TGTGCCAGCATGCAGGGAGAAAATTCACCCCTCCACTTT.

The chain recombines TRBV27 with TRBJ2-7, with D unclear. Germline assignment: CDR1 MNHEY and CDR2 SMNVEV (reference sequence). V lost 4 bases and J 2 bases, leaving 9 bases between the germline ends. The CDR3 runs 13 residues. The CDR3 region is CASSYNGAYEQYF. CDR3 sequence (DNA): TGTGCCAGCAGTTATAACGGAGCCTACGAGCAGTACTTC.

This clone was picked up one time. CDR3 bases: TGTGCCAGCAGTTTGCAGGAGTCGGGTTCTGAAGCTTTCTTT. Its protein is CASSLQESGSEAFF. J is TRBJ1-1 and V is TRBV6-5; the D is unclear. Trimming pared 4 bases from V and 6 bases from J, leaving 15 bases between. CDR1 and CDR2 from the germline V gene are MNHEY and SVGAGI. The CDR3 is 14 amino acids.